Sequencing of this T cell receptor beta chain was carried out in a study of CD8 T cells in Susac syndrome. This CDR3 comprises 13 residues. In germline, CDR1 is MDHEN, CDR2 SYDVKM. Trimming took 7 bases from V and 3 from J; bases not matched to a gene: 6. The TEMRA cells underwent FACS enrichment, while the CD8+ and CD4+ T cells underwent negative isolation. With random hexamers, reverse transcription was performed on about 0.45 to 1 ug of RNA. The amplification used immunoSEQ multiplex PCR on TCR beta CDR3; it spanned 54 Vbeta and 13 Jbeta. TCRdb processed the immunoSEQ multiplex PCR reads anew with MiXCR; each CDR3 protein has one entry. The table has about 140,000 distinct CDR3 sequences, around 96% seen once.

Sequenced: CD4+ T cells from PBMCs. The chain has TRBV28 and TRBJ2-7; the match to TRBD1 covers 7 bases. The origin of this receptor is a human donor with multiple sclerosis. The CDR3 spells CASIPGQNYEQYF. The CDR3 bases are TGTGCCAGCATCCCGGGACAGAACTACGAGCAGTACTTC. Based on the CDR3 plus reference TRBV28 and TRBJ2-7, the full variable domain is DVKVTQSSRYLVKRTGEKVFLECVQDMDHENMFWYRQDPGLGLRLIYFSYDVKMKEKGDIPEGYSVSREKKERFSLILESASTNQTSMYLCASIPGQNYEQYFGPGTRLTVT.